The 8 T cell receptor beta chains listed next were all sequenced from one sample in a study of CD8+CD57+ T cells in acquired aplastic anemia. Profiles of TCR beta VDJ and CDR3 were generated from a genomic DNA template. TCRdb called the reads again in MiXCR, with one record for every CDR3 protein. This table has a few hundred thousand distinct CDR3 sequences, around 72% appearing once. The sequenced sample consisted of sorted CD4+, CD8+, or CD8+CD57+ T cells (not recorded which) from PBMCs. These receptors were taken from a human donor in good health, serving as a control.

The V call is TRBV20-1, the J call TRBJ1-5; D is ambiguous. This CDR3 is built from 13 residues. The germline V and J ends were trimmed by 7 bases and 5 bases, with 15 bases remaining between them. Looked up from germline, CDR1 is DFQATT and CDR2 is SNEGSKA (reference sequence). The chain's CDR3 is CSVNEGRDQPQHF. CDR3 DNA: TGCAGTGTAAACGAGGGCAGAGATCAGCCCCAGCATTTT.

The table lists this clonotype with a count of one. One end of the junction does not line up with germline, which may come from a read error. V and J are TRBV10-2 and TRBJ2-5; 10 nucleotides line up with TRBD2. Per the germline V gene, CDR1 is WSHSY and CDR2 is SAAADI. The CDR3 totals 16 residues. DNA of the CDR3: TGTGCCAGCAGGGGGCGAGCGGGGGGGCCCCAAGAGACCCAGTACTTC. Its protein product is CASRGRAGGPQETQYF.

This clonotype showed up many times. This chain connects TRBV6-5 to TRBJ2-3, with 8 bases fitting TRBD2. After removal of 5 bases from V and 4 bases from J, the junction contained 5 bases not matched to a gene. The CDR3 spans 14 residues. Germline values: CDR1 MNHEY, CDR2 SVGAGI. The CDR3 loop is CASSRGLVSDTQYF. CDR3 nucleotides: TGTGCCAGCAGTCGGGGACTAGTGTCAGATACGCAGTATTTT.

About this clonotype itself: This may arise from a read error, as a much more abundant clone is one base away. This sequence joins TRBV6-2 or TRBV6-3 and TRBJ2-2; 9 nucleotides match TRBD2. The germline CDR1 and CDR2 sequences are MNHEY and SVGEGT. CDR3 length equals 16 residues. The CDR3 DNA follows: TGTGCCGGCAGTTACGGGCTAGCGGGGCACACCGGGGAGCTGTTTTTT. Translated, it gives CAGSYGLAGHTGELFF.

V usage is TRBV25-1 and J usage is TRBJ1-1; no reliable D call. Germline lookup yields CDR1 MGHDK and CDR2 SYGVNS. Between the trimmed V and J ends, which lost 3 bases and 1 base, there was a span of 9 bases. The CDR3 runs 14 residues. CDR3 loop: CASSDRTENTEAFF. The CDR3 region has the DNA TGTGCCAGCAGTGATCGGACGGAGAACACTGAAGCTTTCTTT.

Regarding this clonotype: The conserved final phenylalanine or tryptophan is absent from the CDR3, which likely points to a read error. The DNA is omitted, as the CDR3 cannot be located on it reliably, and the CDR3 follows TCRdb's listing. The chain uses TRBV7-2 and TRBJ2-3; the D call of TRBD1 is as the table states it, not checked on the DNA. CDR1 is SGHTA, CDR2 FQGNSA, per germline. From its first to its last residue, the CDR3 has 12 amino acids. CDR3: CASSFGGRAQSY.

This clonotype occurred a few times. A much larger clone sits a single nucleotide away, making a read error possible. CDR3 in DNA: TGCAGCGCTTCTAGCGGGGGACCACTCAATGAGCAGCTCTTC. Residues: CSASSGGPLNEQLF. The chain joins TRBV20-1 to TRBJ2-1; TRBD2 aligns across 10 bases. There are 14 residues in the CDR3. CDR1 is DFQATT and CDR2 is SNEGSKA in the germline V gene (reference sequence).

This clonotype showed up many times. This chain joins TRBV13 and TRBJ2-1; 7 nucleotides align to TRBD2. Trimming cost V 6 bases and J 0 bases; bases outside gene matches: 11. The length of the CDR3 is 17 residues. Per germline, CDR1 PRHDT and CDR2 FYEKMQ (reference sequence). This CDR3 is CASSSIPGGSSYNEQFF. As DNA, the CDR3 is TGTGCCAGCAGTTCCATACCCGGGGGGAGCTCCTACAATGAGCAGTTCTTC.